Given below is one T cell receptor beta chain in context. The CDR3 contains 14 residues. Trimming at V came to 1 base and at J to 5 bases, leaving 4 bases not matched to a gene. Per the germline V gene, CDR1 is SGDLS and CDR2 is YYNGEE. This specimen comes from a study of cytomegalovirus exposure and HLA in healthy donors. Both 60 Vbeta primers and 13 Jbeta primers went into the PCR. Repertoires were generated with immunoSEQ multiplex PCR, while TCRdb's copy carries only in-frame clones and drops some. Of 150,000 to 200,000 clones listed, around 76% were seen once; the top ten hold more than 2%. This chain joins TRBV9 and TRBJ2-5; the match to TRBD1 covers 8 bases. Sequenced material: PBMCs. The origin of this receptor is a young woman in good health and CMV-seropositive. The CDR3 sequence is CASSVQGASETQYF. The CDR3 DNA follows: TGTGCCAGCAGCGTACAGGGGGCATCGGAGACCCAGTACTTC.